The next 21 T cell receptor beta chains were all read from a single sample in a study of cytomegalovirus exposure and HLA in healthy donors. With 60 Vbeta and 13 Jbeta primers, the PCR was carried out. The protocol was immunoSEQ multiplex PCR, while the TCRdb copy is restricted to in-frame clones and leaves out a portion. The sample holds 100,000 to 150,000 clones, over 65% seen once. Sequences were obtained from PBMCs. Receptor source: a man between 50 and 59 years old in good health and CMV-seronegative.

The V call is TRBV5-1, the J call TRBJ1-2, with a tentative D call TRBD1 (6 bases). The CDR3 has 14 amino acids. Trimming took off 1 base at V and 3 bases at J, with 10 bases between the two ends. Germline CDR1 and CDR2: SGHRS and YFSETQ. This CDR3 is CASSLSSGDYGYTF. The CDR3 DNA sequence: TGCGCCAGCAGCTTGAGTTCAGGGGACTATGGCTACACCTTC.

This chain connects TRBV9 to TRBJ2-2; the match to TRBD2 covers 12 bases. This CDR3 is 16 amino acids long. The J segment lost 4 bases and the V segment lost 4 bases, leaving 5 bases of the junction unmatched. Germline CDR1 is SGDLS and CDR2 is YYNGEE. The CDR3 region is CASSITSGGITGELFF. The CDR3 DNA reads TGTGCCAGCAGCATAACTAGCGGGGGGATCACCGGGGAGCTGTTTTTT.

Here the CDR3 reads CASSVVGGGSYNEQFF. In DNA form, the CDR3 reads TGTGCCAGCAGCGTAGTGGGCGGGGGCTCCTACAATGAGCAGTTCTTC. The chain uses TRBV9 and TRBJ2-1; TRBD2 matches at 7 bases. Germline trimming cut 0 bases from V and 0 bases from J; bases unmatched to any gene: 3. Germline V CDR1 and CDR2: SGDLS, YYNGEE. This CDR3 contains 16 residues.

This chain's CDR3 is CASGQGLSETQYF. CDR3 nucleotide sequence: TGCGCCAGTGGACAGGGATTATCAGAGACCCAGTACTTC. The chain couples TRBV4-1 to TRBJ2-5; 8 bases fit TRBD1. After removal of 9 bases from V and 4 bases from J, the junction contained 7 bases not matched to a gene. This CDR3 is built from 13 residues. Looked up from germline, CDR1 is MGHRA and CDR2 is YSYEKL.

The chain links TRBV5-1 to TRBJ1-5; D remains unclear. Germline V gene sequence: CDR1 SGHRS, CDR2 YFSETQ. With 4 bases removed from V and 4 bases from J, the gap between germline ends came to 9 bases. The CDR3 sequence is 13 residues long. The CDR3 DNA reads TGCGCCAGCAGCCTCGGTGAGAATCAGCCCCAGCATTTT. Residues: CASSLGENQPQHF.

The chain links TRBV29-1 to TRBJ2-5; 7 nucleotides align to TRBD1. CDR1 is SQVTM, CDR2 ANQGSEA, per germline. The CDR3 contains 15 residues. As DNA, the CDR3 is TGCACCGCACAGGGGACCCAATTAAACCAAGAGACCCAGTACTTC. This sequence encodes CTAQGTQLNQETQYF.

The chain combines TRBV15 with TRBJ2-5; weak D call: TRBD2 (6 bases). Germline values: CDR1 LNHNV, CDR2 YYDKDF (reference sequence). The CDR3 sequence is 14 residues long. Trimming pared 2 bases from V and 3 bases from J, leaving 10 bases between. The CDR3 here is CATSRREIEETQYF. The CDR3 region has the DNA TGTGCCACCAGCAGACGGGAGATCGAAGAGACCCAGTACTTC.

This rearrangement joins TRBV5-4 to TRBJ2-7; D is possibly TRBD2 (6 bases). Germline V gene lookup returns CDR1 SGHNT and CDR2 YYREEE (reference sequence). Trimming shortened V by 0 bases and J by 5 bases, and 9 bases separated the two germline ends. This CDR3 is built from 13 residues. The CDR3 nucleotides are TGTGCCAGCAGCTTGGCCGGGGGTAACGAGCAGTACTTC. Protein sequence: CASSLAGGNEQYF.

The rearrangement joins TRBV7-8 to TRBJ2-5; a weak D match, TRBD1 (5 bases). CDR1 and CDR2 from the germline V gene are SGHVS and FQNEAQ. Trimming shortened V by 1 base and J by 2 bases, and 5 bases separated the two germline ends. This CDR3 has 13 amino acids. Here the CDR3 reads CASSLEGQETQYF. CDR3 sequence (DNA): TGTGCCAGCAGCTTAGAGGGGCAAGAGACCCAGTACTTC.

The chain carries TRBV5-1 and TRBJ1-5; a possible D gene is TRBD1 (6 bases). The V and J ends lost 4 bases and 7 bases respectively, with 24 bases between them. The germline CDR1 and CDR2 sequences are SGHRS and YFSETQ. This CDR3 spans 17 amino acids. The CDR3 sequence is CASSPEGLTGWGQPQHF. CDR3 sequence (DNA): TGCGCCAGCAGCCCTGAGGGCTTAACAGGGTGGGGGCAGCCCCAGCATTTT.

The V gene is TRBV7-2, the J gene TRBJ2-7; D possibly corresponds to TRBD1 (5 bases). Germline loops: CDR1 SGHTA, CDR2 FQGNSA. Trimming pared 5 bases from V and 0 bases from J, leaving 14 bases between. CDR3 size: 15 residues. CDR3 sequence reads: CASSPRWGDSYEQYF. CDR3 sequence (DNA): TGTGCCAGCAGCCCCCGATGGGGCGACTCCTACGAGCAGTACTTC.

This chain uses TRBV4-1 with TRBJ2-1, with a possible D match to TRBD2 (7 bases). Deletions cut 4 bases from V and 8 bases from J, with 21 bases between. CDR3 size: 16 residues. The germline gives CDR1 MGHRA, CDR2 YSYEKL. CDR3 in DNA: TGCGCCAGCAGCCCAATCCCGGGGGGCGCGGGTGATGAGCAGTTCTTC. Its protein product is CASSPIPGGAGDEQFF.

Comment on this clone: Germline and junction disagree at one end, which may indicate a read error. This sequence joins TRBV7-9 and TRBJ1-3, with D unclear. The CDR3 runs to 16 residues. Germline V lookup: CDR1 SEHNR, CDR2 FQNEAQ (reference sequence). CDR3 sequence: CSSSSKLRMSGNTIYF. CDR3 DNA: TGTTCCAGCAGCTCCAAGCTGCGGATGTCTGGAAACACCATATATTTT.

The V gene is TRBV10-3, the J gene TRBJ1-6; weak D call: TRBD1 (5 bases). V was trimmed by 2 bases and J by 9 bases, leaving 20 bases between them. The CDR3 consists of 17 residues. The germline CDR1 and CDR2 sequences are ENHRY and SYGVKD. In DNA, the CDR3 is TGTGCCATCAGTGAGGGGTTTCAGACAGAGAAAACTTCACCCCTCCACTTT. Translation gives CAISEGFQTEKTSPLHF.

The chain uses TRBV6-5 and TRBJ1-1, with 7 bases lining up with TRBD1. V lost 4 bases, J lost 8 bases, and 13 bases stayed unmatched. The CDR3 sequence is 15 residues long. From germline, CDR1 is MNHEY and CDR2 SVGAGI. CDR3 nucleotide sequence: TGTGCCAGCAGTTCACCACACCGGGAACAGGGGGAAGCTTTCTTT. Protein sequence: CASSSPHREQGEAFF.

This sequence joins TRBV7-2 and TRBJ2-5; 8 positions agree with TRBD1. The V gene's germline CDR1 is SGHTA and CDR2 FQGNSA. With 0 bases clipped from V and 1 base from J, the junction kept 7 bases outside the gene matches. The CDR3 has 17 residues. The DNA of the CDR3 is TGTGCCAGCAGCTTAGCGCTATTTGGACAGGGCCAAGAGACCCAGTACTTC. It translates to CASSLALFGQGQETQYF.

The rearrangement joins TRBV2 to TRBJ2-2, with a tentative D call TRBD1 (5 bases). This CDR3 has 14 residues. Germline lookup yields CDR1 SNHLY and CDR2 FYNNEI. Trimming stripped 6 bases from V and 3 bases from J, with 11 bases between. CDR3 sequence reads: CASRGQGDTGELFF. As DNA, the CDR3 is TGTGCCAGCAGAGGGCAGGGCGACACCGGGGAGCTGTTTTTT.

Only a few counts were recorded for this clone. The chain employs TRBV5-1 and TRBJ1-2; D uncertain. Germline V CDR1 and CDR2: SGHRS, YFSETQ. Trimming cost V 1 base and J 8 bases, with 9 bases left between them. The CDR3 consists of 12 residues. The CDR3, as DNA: TGCGCCAGCAGCTTGATGGGAGGGGGCTACACCTTC. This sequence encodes CASSLMGGGYTF.

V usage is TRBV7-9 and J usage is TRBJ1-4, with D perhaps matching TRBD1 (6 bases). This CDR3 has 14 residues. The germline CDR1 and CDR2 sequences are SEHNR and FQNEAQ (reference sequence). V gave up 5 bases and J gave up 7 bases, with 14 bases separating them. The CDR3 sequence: CASSTPGQAEKLFF. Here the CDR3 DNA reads TGTGCCAGCAGCACACCGGGACAAGCTGAAAAACTGTTTTTT.

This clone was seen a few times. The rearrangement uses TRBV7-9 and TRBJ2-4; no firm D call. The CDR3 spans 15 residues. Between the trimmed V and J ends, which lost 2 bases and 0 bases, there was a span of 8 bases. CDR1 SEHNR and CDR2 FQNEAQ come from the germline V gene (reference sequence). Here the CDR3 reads CASSLSEVAKNIQYF. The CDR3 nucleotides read TGTGCCAGCAGCTTATCTGAGGTAGCCAAAAACATTCAGTACTTC.

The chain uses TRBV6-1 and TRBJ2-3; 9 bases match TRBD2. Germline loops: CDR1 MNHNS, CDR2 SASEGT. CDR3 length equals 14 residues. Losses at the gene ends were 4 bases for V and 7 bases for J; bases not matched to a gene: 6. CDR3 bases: TGTGCCAGCAGTGTAAGCGGGGGGAGGAATACGCAGTATTTT. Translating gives CASSVSGGRNTQYF.